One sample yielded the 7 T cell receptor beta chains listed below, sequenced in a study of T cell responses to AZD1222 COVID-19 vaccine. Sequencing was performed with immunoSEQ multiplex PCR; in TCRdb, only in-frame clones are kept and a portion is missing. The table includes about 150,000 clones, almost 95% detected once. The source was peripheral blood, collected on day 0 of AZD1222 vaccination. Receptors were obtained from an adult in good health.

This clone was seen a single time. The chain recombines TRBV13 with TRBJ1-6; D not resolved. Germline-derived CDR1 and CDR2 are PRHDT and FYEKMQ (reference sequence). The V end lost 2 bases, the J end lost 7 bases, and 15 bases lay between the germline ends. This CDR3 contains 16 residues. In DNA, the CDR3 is TGTGCCAGCAGCTTACTTTTACAGCAGAAAAATTCACCCCTCCACTTT. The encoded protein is CASSLLLQQKNSPLHF.

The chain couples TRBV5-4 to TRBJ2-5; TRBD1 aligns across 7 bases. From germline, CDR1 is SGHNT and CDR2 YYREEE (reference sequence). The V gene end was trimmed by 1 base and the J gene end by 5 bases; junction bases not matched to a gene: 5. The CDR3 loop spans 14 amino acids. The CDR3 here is CASSLLQGVETQYF. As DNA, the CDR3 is TGTGCCAGCAGCTTGCTGCAGGGGGTGGAGACCCAGTACTTC.

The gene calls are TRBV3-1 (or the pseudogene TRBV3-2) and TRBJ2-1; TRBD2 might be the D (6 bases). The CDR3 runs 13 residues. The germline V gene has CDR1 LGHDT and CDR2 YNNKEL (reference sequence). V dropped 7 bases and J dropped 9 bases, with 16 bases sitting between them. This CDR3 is CASTAGLALEQFF. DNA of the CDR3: TGTGCCAGCACCGCGGGCCTAGCGCTTGAGCAGTTCTTC.

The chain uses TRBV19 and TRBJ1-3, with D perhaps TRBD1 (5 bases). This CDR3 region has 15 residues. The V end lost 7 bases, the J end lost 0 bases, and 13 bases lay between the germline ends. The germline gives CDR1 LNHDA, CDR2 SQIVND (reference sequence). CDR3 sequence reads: CASNPGMLSGNTIYF. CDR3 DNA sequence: TGTGCCAGTAATCCAGGGATGCTCTCTGGAAACACCATATATTTT.

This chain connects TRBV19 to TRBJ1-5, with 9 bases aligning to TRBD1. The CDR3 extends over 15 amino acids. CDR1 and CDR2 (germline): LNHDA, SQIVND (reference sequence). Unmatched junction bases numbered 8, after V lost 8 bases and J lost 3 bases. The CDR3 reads CASHEGTGLNQPQHF. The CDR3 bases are TGTGCCAGTCACGAAGGGACAGGGCTCAATCAGCCCCAGCATTTT.

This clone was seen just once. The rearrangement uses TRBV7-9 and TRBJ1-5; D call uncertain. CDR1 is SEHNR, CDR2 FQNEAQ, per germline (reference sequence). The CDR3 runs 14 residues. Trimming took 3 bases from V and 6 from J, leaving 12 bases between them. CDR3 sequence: CASSFGSGSQPQHF. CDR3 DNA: TGTGCCAGCAGCTTCGGGTCCGGGAGTCAGCCCCAGCATTTT.

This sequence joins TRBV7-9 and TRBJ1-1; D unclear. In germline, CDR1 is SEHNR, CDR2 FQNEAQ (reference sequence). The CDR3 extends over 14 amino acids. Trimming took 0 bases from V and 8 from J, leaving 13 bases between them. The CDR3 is CASSLAQRSMEAFF. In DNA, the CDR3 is TGTGCCAGCAGCTTAGCCCAGAGATCTATGGAAGCTTTCTTT.